The count of the clone carrying this T cell receptor beta chain is one. This table comes from immunoSEQ multiplex PCR, and its TCRdb copy is limited to in-frame clones, with some not included. The sample comprises 150,000 to 200,000 clones, 85% of which are singletons, and about 3.5% rests with the top ten. Germline lookup yields CDR1 SGHTA and CDR2 FQGNSA. This CDR3 contains 14 residues. V gave up 0 bases and J gave up 3 bases, with 8 bases separating them. These data belong to a study of blood T cell repertoires in COVID-19. The overall study: PBMCs, B-cell-depleted T cells, or T cells were the source of the cDNA or gDNA that made up the material.

The origin of this receptor is a human donor with acute or convalescent COVID-19. The donor label of this sample is uncertain. What was sequenced was peripheral blood. This chain joins TRBV7-2 and TRBJ1-1; no reliable D call. The CDR3 is CASSLAPQDTEAFF. The CDR3 DNA reads TGTGCCAGCAGCTTAGCTCCGCAGGACACTGAAGCTTTCTTT.